What follows are 25 T cell receptor beta chains derived from one specimen sequenced in a study of human T cells and chemical hapten exposure. TCRdb ran MiXCR on the RACE reads and lists one entry per CDR3 protein. The table shows around 300,000 distinct CDR3 sequences, with over 5% occurring only once. Time point: pre-sensitization, week 0. As to treatment: therapeutic diphenylcyclopropenone sensitization with weekly scalp DPC. This specimen consisted of whole blood, obtained in connection with sensitization to the hapten diphenylcyclopropenone (DPC). The receptors stem from a woman aged 18-29 years with alopecia areata. Some clones in this sample may be carry-over from other donors' samples.

This clonotype came up many times. The chain uses TRBV28 and TRBJ2-3, with D possibly matching TRBD1 (6 bases). Between the trimmed V and J ends, which lost 6 bases and 2 bases, there was a span of 15 bases. CDR1 is MDHEN, CDR2 SYDVKM, per germline. The CDR3 has 15 amino acids. Written as DNA, the CDR3 is TGTGCCAGCAGAGAGGACAGTTCCACCACAGATACGCAGTATTTT. Protein product: CASREDSSTTDTQYF.

As DNA, the CDR3 is TGTGCCAGCAGTGAATTAGGATATAATTCACCCCTCCACTTT. Translation: CASSELGYNSPLHF. The V gene is TRBV25-1, the J gene TRBJ1-6, with unresolved D. The CDR3 consists of 14 residues. Trimming removed 1 base at V and 4 bases at J, with 5 bases between. Looked up from germline, CDR1 is MGHDK and CDR2 is SYGVNS.

The V and J genes are TRBV20-1 and TRBJ1-1, with 7 bases aligning to TRBD1. The germline V gene has CDR1 DFQATT and CDR2 SNEGSKA (reference sequence). CDR3 length: 13 amino acids. V lost 1 base and J lost 7; bases outside the gene matches: 6. The CDR3 sequence is CSARGQGKGEAFF. The CDR3 nucleotides read TGCAGTGCTAGAGGACAGGGAAAGGGTGAAGCTTTCTTT.

The J gene is TRBJ1-5, the V gene TRBV6-2 or TRBV6-3, with a possible D match to TRBD1 (5 bases). The CDR3 is 14 amino acids. The germline gives CDR1 MNHEY, CDR2 SVGEGT. V was shortened by 7 bases and J by 5 bases, with 15 bases between the two germline ends. CDR3 DNA sequence: TGTGCCAGCACCGGGACTTTAGAGGATCAGCCCCAGCATTTT. Protein: CASTGTLEDQPQHF.

This clonotype was found many times. The chain combines TRBV28 with TRBJ1-6, with 8 nucleotides matching TRBD1. Germline V CDR1 and CDR2: MDHEN, SYDVKM. The junction had 10 bases not matched to a gene; V was cut back by 5 bases and J by 13 bases. The CDR3 covers 14 residues. As DNA, the CDR3 is TGTGCCAGCAGTCCAGGGGGCCCGAGGCAGCCCCTCCACTTT. It specifies CASSPGGPRQPLHF.

This chain links TRBV24-1 with TRBJ2-3, with 12 positions matching TRBD2. The CDR3 is made up of 16 amino acids. V lost 3 bases and J lost 2; bases outside the gene matches: 2. Germline V gene lookup returns CDR1 KGHDR and CDR2 SFDVKD. The CDR3 reads CATSDGLAGITDTQYF. CDR3 nucleotide sequence: TGTGCCACCAGTGATGGACTAGCGGGGATCACAGATACGCAGTATTTT.

The V and J genes are TRBV6-1 and TRBJ1-4; TRBD1 aligns across 7 bases. The CDR3 spans 14 residues. The germline V gene has CDR1 MNHNS and CDR2 SASEGT. The J segment lost 4 bases and the V segment lost 6 bases, leaving 5 bases of the junction unmatched. CDR3 nucleotides: TGTGCCAGCAGCAGACAGGGACATAATGAAAAACTGTTTTTT. Its protein is CASSRQGHNEKLFF.

The rearrangement uses TRBV6-2 or TRBV6-3 and TRBJ1-5; weak D call: TRBD1 (6 bases). Germline CDR1 and CDR2: MNHEY and SVGEGT. Trimming took 7 bases from V and 6 from J, leaving 25 bases between them. The CDR3 is 17 amino acids. The CDR3 DNA sequence: TGTGCCAGCACGGACTCCCGCCAGGGGCGGCTGGGTCAGCCCCAGCATTTT. Translating gives CASTDSRQGRLGQPQHF.

This clonotype was detected ten times or more. In DNA, the CDR3 is TGCAGTGCTAGAGAGGGAGGGGGCGCGTGGCTGAACACTGAAGCTTTCTTT. Translating gives CSAREGGGAWLNTEAFF. The rearrangement uses TRBV20-1 and TRBJ1-1; 7 bases agree with TRBD1. Germline values: CDR1 DFQATT, CDR2 SNEGSKA (reference sequence). This CDR3 is 17 amino acids long. J lost 0 bases, V lost 0 bases, and 10 bases had no gene match.

The chain uses TRBV7-3 and TRBJ2-2; 8 bases align to TRBD1. The length of the CDR3 is 17 residues. Trimming at V came to 0 bases and at J to 3 bases, leaving 6 bases not matched to a gene. CDR1 is SGHTA, CDR2 FQGTGA, per germline. The CDR3 region has the DNA TGTGCCAGCAGCTTAACCGCCGGGACAGGCTACACCGGGGAGCTGTTTTTT. This sequence encodes CASSLTAGTGYTGELFF. Together with reference TRBV7-3 and TRBJ2-2, the CDR3 gives the full variable domain: GAGVSQTPSNKVTEKGKYVELRCDPISGHTALYWYRQSLGQGPEFLIYFQGTGAADDSGLPNDRFFAVRPEGSVSTLKIQRTERGDSAVYLCASSLTAGTGYTGELFFGEGSRLTVL.

This clonotype was counted only a few times. This chain connects TRBV7-2 to TRBJ2-2; 9 nucleotides match TRBD2. The germline CDR1 and CDR2 sequences are SGHTA and FQGNSA. V shed 1 base and J 5 bases; nucleotides not matched to a gene: 11. This CDR3 contains 18 residues. Written as DNA, the CDR3 is TGTGCCAGCAGCTTAGATCTAGCGGGGCCTCCGGGGACCGGGGAGCTGTTTTTT. Protein: CASSLDLAGPPGTGELFF.

This clonotype was seen repeatedly, ten times or more. The CDR3 DNA sequence: TGTGCTAGTGGTTTGGTACTAGGGAGGGGTGAGGCTTTCTTT. Protein: CASGLVLGRGEAFF. This chain connects TRBV12-5 to TRBJ1-1; a possible D gene is TRBD1 (5 bases). V lost 0 bases and J lost 11, with 16 bases in between. Per germline, CDR1 LGHNT and CDR2 FRNRAP. The CDR3 runs 14 residues.

This clonotype was detected ten times or more. V and J are TRBV6-5 and TRBJ2-6; D perhaps matches TRBD1 (5 bases). Germline CDR1 is MNHEY and CDR2 is SVGAGI. V lost 6 bases and J lost 4, with 13 bases in between. The CDR3 is 15 amino acids. The CDR3: CASSLKGAGANVLTF. The CDR3 region has the DNA TGTGCCAGCAGCCTCAAAGGGGCGGGGGCCAACGTCCTGACTTTC.

The table lists this clonotype with many counts. This chain links TRBV11-2 with TRBJ2-5; 9 bases agree with TRBD2. V was clipped by 5 bases and J by 5 bases; unmatched bases: 6. CDR3 size: 14 residues. Germline CDR1 reads SGHAT; CDR2 reads FQNNGV. The DNA for the CDR3 is TGTGCCAGCAGCCCGCGGACTAGCGTCGAGACCCAGTACTTC. Its translation is CASSPRTSVETQYF.

This clonotype was seen a few times. The chain couples TRBV4-1 to TRBJ1-1, with a weak D call TRBD1 (6 bases). Looked up from germline, CDR1 is MGHRA and CDR2 is YSYEKL. Trimming removed 4 bases at V and 0 bases at J, with 18 bases between. The CDR3 runs 17 residues. The CDR3 DNA follows: TGCGCCAGCAGCCTAGGGGCCGGACAGCTAGTGAACACTGAAGCTTTCTTT. This sequence encodes CASSLGAGQLVNTEAFF.

This clonotype was seen ten or more times. This chain links TRBV5-6 with TRBJ1-4, with 7 bases lining up with TRBD1. CDR3 length equals 15 residues. Germline CDR1 and CDR2: SGHDT and YYEEEE. Trimming at V came to 4 bases and at J to 7 bases, leaving 10 bases not matched to a gene. CDR3 residues: CASSVNQGVGEKLFF. The CDR3, as DNA: TGTGCCAGCAGCGTAAATCAGGGGGTCGGTGAAAAACTGTTTTTT.

This clonotype was counted ten times or more. The chain has TRBV6-5 and TRBJ1-2; D is uncertain. This CDR3 comprises 15 residues. Trimming left V 2 bases short and J 4 bases short, with 14 bases between. Germline V gene lookup returns CDR1 MNHEY and CDR2 SVGAGI. CDR3 DNA: TGTGCCAGCAGTTACACGGAGGGAGGAGGCTATGGCTACACCTTC. It is translated as CASSYTEGGGYGYTF.

In its sample, this clonotype was seen many times. The gene calls are TRBV27 and TRBJ2-5; D may be TRBD2 (5 bases). Germline V gene lookup returns CDR1 MNHEY and CDR2 SMNVEV (reference sequence). The V and J ends lost 5 bases and 2 bases respectively, with 12 bases between them. The CDR3 covers 14 residues. The CDR3 sequence: CASSPRTVQETQYF. The CDR3 DNA follows: TGTGCCAGCAGTCCCCGGACTGTTCAAGAGACCCAGTACTTC.

The table lists this clonotype with a few counts. This rearrangement joins TRBV6-5 to TRBJ2-4; 12 bases agree with TRBD2. This CDR3 region has 19 residues. Germline CDR1 reads MNHEY; CDR2 reads SVGAGI. With 0 bases clipped from V and 0 bases from J, the junction kept 6 bases outside the gene matches. This CDR3 is CASSYSASGGGLAKNIQYF. The CDR3 coding sequence is TGTGCCAGCAGTTACTCGGCTAGCGGGGGGGGTTTAGCCAAAAACATTCAGTACTTC.

This clonotype was seen more than once but under ten times. The chain recombines TRBV5-5 with TRBJ2-1; a possible D gene is TRBD2 (6 bases). Germline values: CDR1 SGHKS, CDR2 YYEKEE (reference sequence). V lost 4 bases to trimming and J lost 0 bases, with 14 bases between them. This CDR3 contains 16 residues. CDR3 loop: CASSPLGGASYNEQFF. CDR3 DNA: TGTGCCAGCAGCCCACTAGGCGGGGCCTCCTACAATGAGCAGTTCTTC.

This clonotype was seen a handful of times. The J gene is TRBJ1-4, the V gene TRBV29-1, with 10 bases fitting TRBD1. The CDR3 is 12 residues long. Per the germline V gene, CDR1 is SQVTM and CDR2 is ANQGSEA. V dropped 6 bases and J dropped 6; count of bases not matched to a gene: 1. The CDR3: CSVTGGDEKLFF. CDR3 nucleotides: TGCAGCGTGACAGGGGGCGATGAAAAACTGTTTTTT.

V gene TRBV12-3 or TRBV12-4 combines with J gene TRBJ2-3; D may be TRBD2 (5 bases). The V and J ends lost 7 bases and 5 bases respectively, with 19 bases between them. This CDR3 comprises 15 residues. DNA for the CDR3: TGTGCCAGCACTGACGTGGTGGAGGCTGTAGATACGCAGTATTTT. Its translation: CASTDVVEAVDTQYF.

This clonotype has a handful of counts. This chain connects TRBV4-2 to TRBJ2-6; TRBD1 is a possible D gene (5 bases). Looked up from germline, CDR1 is LGHNA and CDR2 is YNFKEQ. This CDR3 has 16 amino acids. The V end lost 0 bases, the J end lost 0 bases, and 6 bases lay between the germline ends. CDR3 amino acids: CASSQEGASGANVLTF. The DNA for the CDR3 is TGTGCCAGCAGCCAAGAAGGGGCCTCTGGGGCCAACGTCCTGACTTTC.

This clonotype was found many times. The CDR3 DNA sequence: TGTGCCAGCAGCTTGGAAAGGGAATCCCTCCACTTT. It specifies CASSLERESLHF. The chain uses TRBV5-5 and TRBJ1-6; D gene ambiguous. The CDR3 sequence is 12 residues long. V lost 0 bases and J 14 bases, leaving 9 bases between the germline ends. The germline CDR1 and CDR2 sequences are SGHKS and YYEKEE (reference sequence). Full variable domain (missing parts from reference TRBV5-5 and TRBJ1-6): DAGVTQSPTHLIKTRGQQVTLRCSPISGHKSVSWYQQVLGQGPQFIFQYYEKEERGRGNFPDRFSARQFPNYSSELNVNALLLGDSALYLCASSLERESLHFGNGTRLTVT.

The genes are TRBV2 and TRBJ1-1; no reliable D call. The CDR3 totals 14 residues. CDR1 and CDR2 from the germline V gene are SNHLY and FYNNEI. V lost 2 bases and J lost 3, with 10 bases in between. CDR3 region: CASSERRADTEAFF. CDR3 sequence (DNA): TGTGCCAGCAGTGAACGGAGGGCCGACACTGAAGCTTTCTTT.